This TCR beta chain appears in the sequencing data of a study of prognosis after radiotherapy for stage I lung cancer. Genomic DNA yielded TCR beta CDR3, amplified by two-round multiplex PCR. Gene-specific TRBV and TRBJ primers were used in PCR round one. MiXCR was run by TCRdb on the multiplex PCR reads, yielding one entry per CDR3 protein. The table records around 29,000 distinct CDR3 sequences, more than 45% of them present only once. This CDR3 is built from 14 residues. Trimming removed 6 bases at V and 8 bases at J, with 20 bases between. The germline V gene has CDR1 DFQATT and CDR2 SNEGSKA (reference sequence). This clonotype was seen ten or more times.

This chain joins TRBV20-1 and TRBJ2-1; D is unclear. The specimen comprised PBMCs, sampled before or after stereotactic body radiation therapy (not recorded which). This receptor was obtained from a donor over 45 with non-small cell lung cancer. CDR3 coding DNA: TGCAGTGCCCGCTATCAGGCCCAGGCAGATGAGCAGTTCTTC. It is translated as CSARYQAQADEQFF.